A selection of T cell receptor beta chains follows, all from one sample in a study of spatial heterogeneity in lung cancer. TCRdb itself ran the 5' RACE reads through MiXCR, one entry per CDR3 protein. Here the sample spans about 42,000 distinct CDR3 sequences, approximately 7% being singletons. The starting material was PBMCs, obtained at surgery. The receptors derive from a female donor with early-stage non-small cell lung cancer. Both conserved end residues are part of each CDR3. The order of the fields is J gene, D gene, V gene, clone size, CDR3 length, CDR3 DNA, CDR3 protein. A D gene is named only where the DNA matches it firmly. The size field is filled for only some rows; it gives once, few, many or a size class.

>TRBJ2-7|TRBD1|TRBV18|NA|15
TGTGCCAGCTCACCCGGGACAGGGGGCCCCTACGAGCAGTACTTC
CASSPGTGGPYEQYF
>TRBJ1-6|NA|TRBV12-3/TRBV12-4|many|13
TGTGCCAGCAGTTTATCGACGAAGTCACCCCTCCACTTT
CASSLSTKSPLHF
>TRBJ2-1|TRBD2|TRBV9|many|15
TGTGCCAGCAGCCCGCTAGCGGGGGGATACAATGAGCAGTTCTTC
CASSPLAGGYNEQFF
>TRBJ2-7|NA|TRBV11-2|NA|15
TGTGCCAGCAGCTTAAGGCCCTCGGGGGCCTACGAGCAGTACTTC
CASSLRPSGAYEQYF
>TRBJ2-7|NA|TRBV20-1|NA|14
TGCAGTGCCACAGGGGACTCGATTACCTACGAGCAGTACTTC
CSATGDSITYEQYF
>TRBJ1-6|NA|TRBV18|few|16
TGTGCCAGCTCATCAACAGGGCCGGCGTTTAATTCACCCCTCCACTTT
CASSSTGPAFNSPLHF
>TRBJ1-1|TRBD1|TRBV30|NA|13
TGTGCCTGGAGCCACAGGGGGAACACTGAAGCTTTCTTT
CAWSHRGNTEAFF
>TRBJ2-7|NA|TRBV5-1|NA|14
TGCGCCAGCAGCTTTATGGTTGGCGTCTACGAGCAGTACTTC
CASSFMVGVYEQYF
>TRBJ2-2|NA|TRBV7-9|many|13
TGTGCCAGCACCTTGCTGAACACCGGGGAGCTGTTTTTT
CASTLLNTGELFF
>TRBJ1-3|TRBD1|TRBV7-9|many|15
TGTGCCAGCAGCCCCACAGGGGGCTTTGGAAACACCATATATTTT
CASSPTGGFGNTIYF
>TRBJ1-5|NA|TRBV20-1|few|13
TGCAGTGCTAGAGATGGAAAGAATCAGCCCCAGCATTTT
CSARDGKNQPQHF
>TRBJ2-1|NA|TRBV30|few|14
TGTGCCTGGAAGTTTTTACTAGAATCTCGTGAGCAGTTCTTC
CAWKFLLESREQFF
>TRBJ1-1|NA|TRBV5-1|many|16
TGCGCCAGCAGTCCCATATCAGGGATGAAGAACACTGAAGCTTTCTTT
CASSPISGMKNTEAFF
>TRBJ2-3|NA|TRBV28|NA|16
TGTGCCAGCAGTTTCCACCTAGATACGGTAGCAGATACGCAGTATTTT
CASSFHLDTVADTQYF
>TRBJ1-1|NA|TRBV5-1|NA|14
TGCGCCAGCAGCTTGGGGACAGTGAACACTGAAGCTTTCTTT
CASSLGTVNTEAFF
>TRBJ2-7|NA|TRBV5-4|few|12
TGTGCCAGCAGCTCCGGGCGGGACGAGCAGTACTTC
CASSSGRDEQYF